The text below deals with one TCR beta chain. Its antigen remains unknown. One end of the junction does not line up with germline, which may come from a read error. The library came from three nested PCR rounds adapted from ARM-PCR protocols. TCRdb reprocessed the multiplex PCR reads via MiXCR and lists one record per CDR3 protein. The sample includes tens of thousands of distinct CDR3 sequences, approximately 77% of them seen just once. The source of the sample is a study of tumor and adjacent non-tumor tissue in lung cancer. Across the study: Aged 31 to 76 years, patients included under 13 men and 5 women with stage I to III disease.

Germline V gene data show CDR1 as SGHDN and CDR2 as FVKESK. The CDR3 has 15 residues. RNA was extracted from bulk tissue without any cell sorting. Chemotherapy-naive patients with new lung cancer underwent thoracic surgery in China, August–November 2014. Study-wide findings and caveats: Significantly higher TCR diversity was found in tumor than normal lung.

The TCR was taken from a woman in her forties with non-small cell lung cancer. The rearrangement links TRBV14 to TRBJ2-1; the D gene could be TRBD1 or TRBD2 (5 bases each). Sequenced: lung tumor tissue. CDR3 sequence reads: CASSQKGPSYNEQFF. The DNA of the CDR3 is TGTGCCAGCAGCCAAAAGGGACCGTCATACAATGAGCAATTCTTC.